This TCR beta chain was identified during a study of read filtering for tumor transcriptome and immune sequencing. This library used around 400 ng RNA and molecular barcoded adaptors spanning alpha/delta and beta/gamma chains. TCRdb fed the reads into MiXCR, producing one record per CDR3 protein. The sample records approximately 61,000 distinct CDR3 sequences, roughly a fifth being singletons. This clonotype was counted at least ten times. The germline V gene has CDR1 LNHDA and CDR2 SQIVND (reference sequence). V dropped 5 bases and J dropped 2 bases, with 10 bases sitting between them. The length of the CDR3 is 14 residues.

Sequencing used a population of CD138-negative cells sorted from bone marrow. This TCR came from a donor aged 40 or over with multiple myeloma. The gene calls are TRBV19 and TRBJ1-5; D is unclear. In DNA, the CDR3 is TGTGCCAGTAGTCTGGACGGCCGCAATCAGCCCCAGCATTTT. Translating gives CASSLDGRNQPQHF.